The rows below give T cell receptor beta chains drawn from one sample of a study of blood T cell repertoires in COVID-19. Sequenced by immunoSEQ multiplex PCR; TCRdb stores in-frame clones only, minus some. Of some 380,000 clones in the sample, around 90% were seen once. Sequenced: peripheral blood. These receptors all stem from a man aged 18 to 29 with active or convalescent COVID-19. CDR3s include the opening cysteine and the closing phenylalanine or tryptophan. The order of the fields is V gene, D gene, J gene, clone size, CDR3 protein, CDR3 DNA. The D gene is left open where the match is weak. Not all rows give a size; the values are once, few, many and, for expanded clones, a class.

TRBV5-1	.	TRBJ2-7	.	CASSTGGGVYEQYF	TGCGCCAGCAGCACAGGTGGAGGGGTCTACGAGCAGTACTTC
TRBV9	.	TRBJ2-1	once	CASSDTGNSYNEQFF	TGTGCCAGCAGCGATACAGGGAACTCCTACAATGAGCAGTTCTTC
TRBV10-3	.	TRBJ2-7	once	CAISEEPRTETSYEQYF	TGTGCCATCAGTGAAGAACCCAGGACAGAAACTTCATACGAGCAGTACTTC
TRBV19	TRBD1	TRBJ2-7	.	CASSIGSRGHIEQYF	TGTGCCAGTAGTATAGGCTCCAGGGGGCATATCGAGCAGTACTTC
TRBV4-3	TRBD1	TRBJ2-1	.	CASSQTGTGSYNEQFF	TGCGCCAGCAGCCAGACCGGGACAGGGTCCTACAATGAGCAGTTCTTC
TRBV27	TRBD2	TRBJ2-2	.	CASSLVSGANTGELFF	TGTGCCAGCAGTTTAGTTAGCGGGGCGAACACCGGGGAGCTGTTTTTT
TRBV28	.	TRBJ1-6	once	CASSLGQNSPLHF	TGTGCCAGCAGCCTCGGACAGAATTCACCCCTCCACTTT
TRBV28	TRBD2	TRBJ2-7	once	CASSPHRTSGSGEQYF	TGTGCCAGCAGTCCACACCGGACTAGCGGGAGTGGCGAGCAGTACTTC
TRBV4-1	TRBD1	TRBJ1-5	.	CASSQEGRAGGIQPQHF	TGCGCCAGCAGCCAAGAAGGAAGAGCAGGGGGAATTCAGCCCCAGCATTTT
TRBV10-1	TRBD2	TRBJ2-1	.	CASRTSAAYNEQFF	TGCGCCAGCAGAACTAGCGCGGCCTACAATGAGCAGTTCTTC
TRBV7-3	.	TRBJ2-3	.	CASSFGWAGSTDTQYF	TGTGCCAGCAGCTTTGGGTGGGCAGGGAGCACAGATACGCAGTATTTT
TRBV5-1	TRBD2	TRBJ2-7	.	CASSLGWASGSSSYEQYF	TGCGCCAGCAGCTTAGGTTGGGCTAGCGGCTCTAGCTCCTACGAGCAGTACTTC
TRBV7-2	.	TRBJ1-5	.	CASSSFGNQPQHF	TGTGCCAGCAGCTCCTTCGGGAATCAGCCCCAGCATTTT
TRBV5-8	.	TRBJ1-1	.	CASSWSLEMNTEAFF	TGTGCCAGCAGCTGGAGTCTCGAAATGAACACTGAAGCTTTCTTT
TRBV28	TRBD2	TRBJ2-1	.	CASSRTPTSGKVDNEQFF	TGTGCCAGCAGCCGAACCCCCACTAGCGGGAAGGTTGACAATGAGCAGTTCTTC
TRBV19	TRBD2	TRBJ2-7	.	CASSPRGELIYEQYF	TGTGCCAGTAGTCCCCGGGGGGAGTTAATCTACGAGCAGTACTTC
TRBV24-1	.	TRBJ2-1	.	CATRNIWNEQFF	TGTGCCACCAGGAACATCTGGAATGAGCAGTTCTTC
TRBV19	.	TRBJ1-5	once	CASSSVLSSNQPQHF	TGTGCCAGTAGTAGTGTCCTCTCTAGCAATCAGCCCCAGCATTTT
TRBV10-3	TRBD1	TRBJ2-5	once	CAISMTGGEETQYF	TGTGCCATCAGCATGACAGGGGGCGAAGAGACCCAGTACTTC
TRBV6-6	TRBD2	TRBJ2-7	.	CASRRRDYYEQYF	TGTGCCAGCAGGAGACGGGACTACTACGAGCAGTACTTC
TRBV6-6	.	TRBJ2-5	once	CASSYAEQETQYF	TGTGCCAGCAGTTACGCGGAACAAGAGACCCAGTACTTC
TRBV2	.	TRBJ2-3	.	CASPREIAQSSTDTQYF	TGTGCCAGCCCCAGGGAAATTGCGCAAAGTAGCACAGATACGCAGTATTTT
TRBV5-1	.	TRBJ2-3	.	CASSFRRAGSTDTQYF	TGCGCCAGCAGCTTTAGGAGGGCCGGAAGCACAGATACGCAGTATTTT
TRBV14	.	TRBJ2-7	.	CASSQVPGLISAEQYF	TGTGCCAGCAGCCAAGTGCCGGGACTTATTTCCGCCGAGCAGTACTTC
TRBV6-2/TRBV6-3	.	TRBJ2-2	.	CASSYLGGSGELFF	TGTGCCAGCAGTTACTTGGGAGGTTCCGGGGAGCTGTTTTTT
TRBV19	TRBD1	TRBJ1-1	.	CASSVRRDRGPAFF	TGTGCCAGTAGTGTTCGGCGGGACAGGGGGCCTGCTTTCTTT
TRBV28	TRBD1	TRBJ1-4	.	CASSLSLDRGQEKLFF	TGTGCCAGCAGTTTATCCCTGGACAGGGGGCAAGAAAAACTGTTTTTT
TRBV6-2/TRBV6-3	TRBD1	TRBJ2-6	.	CASSRDTGVGANVPTF	TGTGCCAGCAGTCGAGACACAGGGGTCGGGGCCAACGTCCCGACTTTC
TRBV5-1	TRBD1	TRBJ2-2	.	CASSPKTGSTGELFF	TGCGCCAGCAGCCCAAAGACAGGGTCCACCGGGGAGCTGTTTTTT
TRBV19	TRBD1	TRBJ1-1	once	CASTTNRGLGDTEAFF	TGTGCCAGTACCACAAACAGGGGGCTTGGAGACACTGAAGCTTTCTTT
TRBV6-5	TRBD2	TRBJ2-1	.	CASSYSGGSSYNEQFF	TGTGCCAGCAGTTACTCTGGCGGGAGCTCCTACAATGAGCAGTTCTTC
TRBV5-1	.	TRBJ2-1	.	CASSPGGAKEYNEQFF	TGCGCCAGCAGCCCCGGTGGTGCCAAGGAGTACAATGAGCAGTTCTTC
TRBV28	TRBD2	TRBJ2-5	.	CASSFLRLAQETQYF	TGTGCCAGCAGTTTCCTGAGACTAGCTCAAGAGACCCAGTACTTC
TRBV10-2	TRBD1	TRBJ1-6	.	CASARTGTGSSYNSPLHF	TGCGCCAGCGCCCGAACCGGGACAGGGTCCTCCTATAATTCACCCCTCCACTTT
TRBV12-3/TRBV12-4	.	TRBJ1-1	.	CASSLRGYTEAFF	TGTGCCAGCAGTCTACGGGGGTACACTGAAGCTTTCTTT
TRBV18	.	TRBJ2-7	.	CASSPSDSYEQYF	TGTGCCAGCTCACCCTCGGACAGCTACGAGCAGTACTTC
TRBV6-2/TRBV6-3	TRBD1	TRBJ2-1	.	CASSYLGTGNYNEQFF	TGTGCCAGCAGTTACCTAGGGACAGGCAATTACAATGAGCAGTTCTTC
TRBV7-6	TRBD2	TRBJ2-1	.	CASSGGGVFYEQFF	TGTGCCAGCAGCGGCGGGGGGGTATTTTATGAGCAGTTCTTC
TRBV6-2/TRBV6-3	TRBD1	TRBJ1-1	once	CASSYRTGGINTEAFF	TGTGCCAGCAGTTACCGAACAGGGGGTATCAACACTGAAGCTTTCTTT
TRBV3-1/TRBV3-2	TRBD2	TRBJ2-2	.	CASSQRLALPNTGELFF	TGTGCCAGCAGCCAGCGACTAGCGCTGCCGAACACCGGGGAGCTGTTTTTT
TRBV5-1	TRBD1	TRBJ2-7	.	CASSLGPGTGEGEQYF	TGCGCCAGCAGCTTGGGCCCCGGGACAGGGGAGGGCGAGCAGTACTTC
TRBV2	TRBD1	TRBJ1-2	.	CASSQGQGARYGYTF	TGTGCCAGCAGCCAAGGGCAGGGGGCGCGGTATGGCTACACCTTC
TRBV5-1	.	TRBJ1-3	.	CASSLSRERNTIYF	TGCGCCAGCAGCTTGTCGCGGGAGAGAAACACCATATATTTT
TRBV30	TRBD1	TRBJ2-4	.	CAWSDNYGIQGVIQYF	TGTGCCTGGAGTGACAATTACGGTATTCAGGGGGTCATTCAGTACTTC
TRBV7-3	TRBD1	TRBJ2-5	.	CASSIGQGETQYF	TGTGCCAGCAGCATTGGACAGGGGGAGACCCAGTACTTC
TRBV7-2	TRBD1	TRBJ1-1	.	CASSGRGRPEAFF	TGTGCCAGCAGCGGAAGGGGGCGCCCTGAAGCTTTCTTT
TRBV2	TRBD2	TRBJ2-1	.	CASSENTSGSRQFF	TGTGCCAGCAGTGAAAACACTAGCGGGAGCCGGCAGTTCTTC
TRBV7-2	TRBD1	TRBJ2-1	.	CASRWGQPSYNEQFF	TGTGCCAGCAGGTGGGGACAGCCCTCCTACAATGAGCAGTTCTTC
TRBV27	.	TRBJ2-1	.	CASSPPGLEQFF	TGTGCCAGCTCCCCCCCAGGTCTTGAGCAGTTCTTC
TRBV5-1	TRBD1	TRBJ2-7	.	CASSLAGQPSYEQYF	TGCGCCAGCAGCTTGGCGGGACAGCCCTCCTACGAGCAGTACTTC
TRBV6-6	.	TRBJ2-7	.	CATSRGRAAEQYF	TGTGCCACTTCCAGGGGTCGGGCAGCCGAGCAGTACTTC
TRBV7-8	TRBD1	TRBJ2-1	.	CASSLGQGFGEQFF	TGTGCCAGCAGCCTGGGACAGGGGTTTGGTGAGCAGTTCTTC
TRBV19	TRBD2	TRBJ2-2	once	CASIHSPLSGVTGELFF	TGTGCCAGTATCCATAGTCCCCTTAGCGGGGTGACCGGGGAGCTGTTTTTT